The present T cell receptor beta chain was sequenced within a study of neurological immune-mediated disorders. TCRdb reanalysed the 5' RACE reads using MiXCR and keeps one entry per CDR3 protein. The data show tens of thousands of distinct CDR3 sequences, around 10% seen once. The CDR3 has 15 amino acids. Per the germline V gene, CDR1 is SGHRS and CDR2 is YFSETQ. Losses at the gene ends were 7 bases for V and 0 bases for J; bases not matched to a gene: 6. This clonotype appeared many times. The rearrangement links TRBV5-1 to TRBJ2-2; 7 bases are a match to TRBD1. The sample was PBMCs. This TCR was recovered from a man aged 55 to 70 in good health. CDR3 protein: CASGRDSPNTGELFF. CDR3 bases: TGCGCCAGCGGCCGGGACAGCCCGAACACCGGGGAGCTGTTTTTT.